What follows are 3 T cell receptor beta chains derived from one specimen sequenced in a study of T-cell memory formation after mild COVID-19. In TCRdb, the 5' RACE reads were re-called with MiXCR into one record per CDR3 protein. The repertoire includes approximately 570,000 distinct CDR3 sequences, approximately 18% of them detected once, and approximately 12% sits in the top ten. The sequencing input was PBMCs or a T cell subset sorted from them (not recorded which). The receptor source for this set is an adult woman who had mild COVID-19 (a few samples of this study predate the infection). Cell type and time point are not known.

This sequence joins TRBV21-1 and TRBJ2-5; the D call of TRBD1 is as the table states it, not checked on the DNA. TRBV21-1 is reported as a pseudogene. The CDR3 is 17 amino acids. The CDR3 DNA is TGTGCCAGCAGCAACGGGTATGGGGGAAACAAACAAGAGACCCAGTACTTC. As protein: CASSNGYGGNKQETQYF.

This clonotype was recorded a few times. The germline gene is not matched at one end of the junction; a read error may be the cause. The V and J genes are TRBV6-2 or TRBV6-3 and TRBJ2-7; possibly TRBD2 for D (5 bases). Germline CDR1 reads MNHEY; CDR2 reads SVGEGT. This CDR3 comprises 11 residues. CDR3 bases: TGTGCCAGCGGGAGCTCCAACGAGCAGTACTTC. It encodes CASGSSNEQYF.

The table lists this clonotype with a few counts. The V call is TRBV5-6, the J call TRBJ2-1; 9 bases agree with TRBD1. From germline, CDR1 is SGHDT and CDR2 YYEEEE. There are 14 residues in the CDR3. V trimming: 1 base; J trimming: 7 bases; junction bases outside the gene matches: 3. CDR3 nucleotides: TGTGCCAGCAGCTTGTGGGACAGGGAAAATGAGCAGTTCTTC. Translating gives CASSLWDRENEQFF.